The entry that follows covers one T cell receptor beta chain sequence. Its antigen is unknown. The data belong to a study of memory CD4+ T cells and cytomegalovirus serostatus. Study outcomes and limitations: Suggested: most of the CMV-linked TCR signature lies in CD4+ memory cells.

The table came from immunoSEQ multiplex PCR; TCRdb's copy has only in-frame clones and leaves some out. Of under 50,000 clones in the sample, 70% to 75% were seen once. Single viable CD3+CD4+CD8-CD45RO+ cells were sorted as the memory CD4+ T cells. Germline V CDR1 and CDR2: ENHRY, SYGVKD. V was shortened by 4 bases and J by 6 bases, with 16 bases between the two germline ends. The length of the CDR3 is 15 residues. The receptor's source is an adult in good health and CMV-seropositive. The V and J genes are TRBV10-3 and TRBJ1-5; a weak D match, TRBD1 (6 bases). Sequenced input: memory CD4+ T cells from blood. CDR3 in DNA: TGTGCCATCAGTGGGGGCAGGGGTTTGCCTCAGCCCCAGCATTTT. Encoded protein: CAISGGRGLPQPQHF.